A single T cell receptor (beta chain) is shown here with its context. What it binds is not known. It was healthy bone marrow donors who served as donors. The study sampled nominally healthy donors, though unrecorded immune exposures were likely. V shed 7 bases and J shed 1 base, with 7 bases lying between them. CDR1 is LNHDA and CDR2 is SQIVND in the germline V gene (reference sequence). The CDR3 is made up of 12 amino acids. The PCR employed 60 Vbeta primers together with 13 Jbeta primers. TCRdb's table, derived via immunoSEQ multiplex PCR, lists solely in-frame clones and lacks some. This table has about 140,000 clones, roughly 75% appearing once. The data were taken from a study of cytomegalovirus exposure and HLA in healthy donors. Findings and limits, study-wide: Overall, about 160 TCR beta chains were annotated as cytomegalovirus-associated. TCR beta V- and J-gene trimming was later associated with a missense DCLRE1C variant.

The V gene is TRBV19, the J gene TRBJ1-1, with D perhaps matching TRBD1 (5 bases). This receptor was identified in a man aged 30-40 years in good health and CMV-seronegative. What was sequenced was PBMCs. This CDR3 reads CASNRRNTEAFF. CDR3 bases: TGTGCCAGTAACAGGAGGAACACTGAAGCTTTCTTT.